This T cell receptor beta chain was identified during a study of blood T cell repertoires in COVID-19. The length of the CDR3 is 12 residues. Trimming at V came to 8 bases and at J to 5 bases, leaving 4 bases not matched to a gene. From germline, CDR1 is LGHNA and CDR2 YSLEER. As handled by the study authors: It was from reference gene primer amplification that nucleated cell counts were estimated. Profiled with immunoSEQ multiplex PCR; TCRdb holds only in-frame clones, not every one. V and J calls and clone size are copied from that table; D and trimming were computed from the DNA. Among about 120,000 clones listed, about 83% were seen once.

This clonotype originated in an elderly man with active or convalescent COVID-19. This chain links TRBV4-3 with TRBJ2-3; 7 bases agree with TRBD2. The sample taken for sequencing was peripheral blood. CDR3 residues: CASVSGGDTQYF. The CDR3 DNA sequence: TGCGCCAGCGTGTCGGGGGGAGATACGCAGTATTTT.